The next 15 T cell receptor beta chains were all read from a single sample in a study of cytomegalovirus exposure and HLA in healthy donors (TCRdb year 2017). To prepare the library, the immunoSEQ multiplex PCR assay was applied. The multiplex PCR relied on a mix of 60 forward primers for TCR Vbeta segments and 13 reverse primers for TCR Jbeta segments. TCRdb's version of the immuneACCESS table is confined to in-frame rearrangements and falls short of the full clone set. An unresolved V gene accounts for under half of the shortfall where checked; the remainder is of unknown origin. This sample holds 150,000 to 200,000 clones; less than 85% were observed only once. Jointly, the top ten make up 1% of the sample. The sequenced sample consisted of PBMCs. The origin of the receptors is a boy younger than 10 in good health and CMV-seronegative.

The J gene is TRBJ2-5, the V gene TRBV5-8, with D maybe TRBD2 (5 bases). The ends were cut back, 4 bases at V and 4 bases at J, with 5 bases in the middle. CDR3 size: 11 residues. Per the germline V gene, CDR1 is SGHTS and CDR2 is YDEGEE. The CDR3 nucleotides read TGTGCCAGCAGCCGGGGAGAGACCCAGTACTTC. The encoded protein is CASSRGETQYF.

There are a few counts of this clone. The J gene is TRBJ2-7, the V gene TRBV27; 7 bases line up with TRBD2. Germline-derived CDR1 and CDR2 are MNHEY and SMNVEV (reference sequence). The CDR3 totals 13 residues. With V trimmed by 5 bases and J by 6 bases, 7 bases remained unmatched. CDR3 coding DNA: TGTGCCAGCAGTCCCTCGGGGAGGGGCGAGCAGTACTTC. Protein product: CASSPSGRGEQYF.

This chain connects TRBV5-1 to TRBJ2-3, with 7 nucleotides matching TRBD2. V was pared by 0 bases and J by 3 bases, with 10 bases of the junction left unmatched. CDR1 and CDR2 from the germline V gene are SGHRS and YFSETQ. The length of the CDR3 is 17 residues. The CDR3 reads CASSLGLAARGTDTQYF. In DNA form, the CDR3 reads TGCGCCAGCAGCTTGGGACTAGCCGCCCGGGGGACAGATACGCAGTATTTT.

The chain combines TRBV6-1 with TRBJ2-1; weak D call: TRBD2 (6 bases). V lost 6 bases and J 7 bases, leaving 19 bases between the germline ends. The CDR3 consists of 15 residues. The germline V gene has CDR1 MNHNS and CDR2 SASEGT. For the CDR3, the DNA is TGTGCCAGCAGCACGGGGGAAGGAGGGAGTAATGAGCAGTTCTTC. As protein: CASSTGEGGSNEQFF.

The CDR3 sequence: CASGESYPAGYGYTF. For the CDR3, the DNA is TGCGCCAGCGGCGAGAGCTACCCGGCGGGCTATGGCTACACCTTC. The chain joins TRBV10-2 to TRBJ1-2; no definite D call. The CDR3 is made up of 15 amino acids. The germline V and J ends were trimmed by 8 bases and 4 bases, with 20 bases remaining between them. Germline CDR1 and CDR2: WSHSY and SAAADI.

The genes are TRBV28 and TRBJ1-1, with a possible D match to TRBD1 (5 bases). Germline-derived CDR1 and CDR2 are MDHEN and SYDVKM. The CDR3 is made up of 15 amino acids. V dropped 3 bases and J dropped 9 bases, with 20 bases sitting between them. CDR3 coding DNA: TGTGCCAGCAGTTTGAGTGGGGCAGGCGGACCACAAGCTTTCTTT. As protein: CASSLSGAGGPQAFF. Full variable domain (rest looked up from reference TRBV28 and TRBJ1-1): DVKVTQSSRYLVKRTGEKVFLECVQDMDHENMFWYRQDPGLGLRLIYFSYDVKMKEKGDIPEGYSVSREKKERFSLILESASTNQTSMYLCASSLSGAGGPQAFFGQGTRLTVV.

The V gene is TRBV6-1, the J gene TRBJ2-1; TRBD1 agrees at 9 bases. The germline CDR1 and CDR2 sequences are MNHNS and SASEGT. The V segment lost 2 bases and the J segment 5 bases; nucleotides outside the gene matches: 7. This CDR3 region has 16 residues. The CDR3 bases are TGTGCCAGCAGTGAACAATCCGGGACAGGGAACAATGAGCAGTTCTTC. It is translated as CASSEQSGTGNNEQFF.

This clone has only a few counts. This chain connects TRBV9 to TRBJ2-7, with TRBD2 matching over 7 bases. This CDR3 spans 15 amino acids. Germline-derived CDR1 and CDR2 are SGDLS and YYNGEE. V shed 4 bases and J 2 bases; nucleotides not matched to a gene: 9. The CDR3 reads CASSPRPGGTYEQYF. DNA of the CDR3: TGTGCCAGCAGCCCCCGCCCGGGAGGAACCTACGAGCAGTACTTC. The full variable domain, completed using reference TRBV9 and TRBJ2-7, is DSGVTQTPKHLITATGQRVTLRCSPRSGDLSVYWYQQSLDQGLQFLIQYYNGEERAKGNILERFSAQQFPDLHSELNLSSLELGDSALYFCASSPRPGGTYEQYFGPGTRLTVT.

The chain has TRBV30 and TRBJ1-6; 7 positions agree with TRBD1. This CDR3 is built from 13 residues. V lost 2 bases and J lost 6; bases outside the gene matches: 1. The germline CDR1 and CDR2 sequences are GTSNPN and SVGIG (reference sequence). The chain's CDR3 is CAWSQGGNSPLHF. In DNA, the CDR3 is TGTGCCTGGAGTCAGGGGGGTAATTCACCCCTCCACTTT.

The chain uses TRBV6-6 and TRBJ1-5; 9 bases line up with TRBD1. The germline CDR1 and CDR2 sequences are MNHNY and SVGAGI (reference sequence). Trimming removed 2 bases from V and 5 bases from J; junction bases left unmatched: 4. The CDR3 is 15 residues long. This CDR3 is CASSYGQGKDQPQHF. The CDR3, as DNA: TGTGCCAGCAGTTACGGACAGGGGAAGGATCAGCCCCAGCATTTT.

This clone came up a few times. The gene calls are TRBV6-1 and TRBJ2-2; 11 nucleotides line up with TRBD2. Germline CDR1 and CDR2: MNHNS and SASEGT. The CDR3 totals 15 residues. Trimming cost V 5 bases and J 6 bases; bases outside gene matches: 5. CDR3 residues: CASSTLAGGPGELFF. Written as DNA, the CDR3 is TGTGCCAGCAGTACCCTAGCGGGGGGCCCCGGGGAGCTGTTTTTT.

This chain connects TRBV27 to TRBJ1-3; tentatively, D is TRBD1 (6 bases). V lost 3 bases and J lost 0, with 9 bases in between. This CDR3 region has 15 residues. The germline gives CDR1 MNHEY, CDR2 SMNVEV (reference sequence). CDR3 protein: CASSLGANSGNTIYF. The CDR3 DNA sequence: TGTGCCAGCAGTTTGGGGGCAAACTCTGGAAACACCATATATTTT.

V gene TRBV28 combines with J gene TRBJ2-1, with TRBD2 identical over 11 bases. The CDR3 runs to 15 residues. In germline, CDR1 is MDHEN, CDR2 SYDVKM. V lost 6 bases and J lost 8; bases outside the gene matches: 9. The CDR3 loop is CASSLAGGQGYEQFF. In nucleotides, the CDR3 is TGTGCCAGCAGCTTAGCGGGGGGGCAAGGTTATGAGCAGTTCTTC.

The chain joins TRBV7-9 to TRBJ1-1; 8 positions agree with TRBD1. This CDR3 is 15 amino acids long. Per germline, CDR1 SEHNR and CDR2 FQNEAQ (reference sequence). V dropped 4 bases and J dropped 5; count of bases not matched to a gene: 9. The CDR3 loop reads CASSSPSTGGTEAFF. As DNA, the CDR3 is TGTGCCAGCAGCTCCCCCTCTACAGGGGGGACTGAAGCTTTCTTT.

The chain joins TRBV7-9 to TRBJ2-7; D possibly corresponds to TRBD1 (5 bases). The CDR3 is made up of 12 amino acids. Germline V lookup: CDR1 SEHNR, CDR2 FQNEAQ (reference sequence). Trimming shortened V by 3 bases and J by 3 bases, and 6 bases separated the two germline ends. Written as DNA, the CDR3 is TGTGCCAGCAGCTTCCAGGGCTACGAGCAGTACTTC. Translating it yields CASSFQGYEQYF.